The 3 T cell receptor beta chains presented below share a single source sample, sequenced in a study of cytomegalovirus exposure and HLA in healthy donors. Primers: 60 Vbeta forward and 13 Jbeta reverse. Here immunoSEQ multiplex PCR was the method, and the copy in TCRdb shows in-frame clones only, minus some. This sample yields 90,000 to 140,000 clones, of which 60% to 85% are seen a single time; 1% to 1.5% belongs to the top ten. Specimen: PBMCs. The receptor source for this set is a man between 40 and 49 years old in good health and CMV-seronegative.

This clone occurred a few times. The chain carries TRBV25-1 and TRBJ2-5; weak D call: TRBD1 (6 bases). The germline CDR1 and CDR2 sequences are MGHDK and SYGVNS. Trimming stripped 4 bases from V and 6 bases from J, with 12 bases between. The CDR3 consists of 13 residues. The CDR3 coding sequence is TGTGCCAGCAGTGGCCAGGGGAGAAAGACCCAGTACTTC. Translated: CASSGQGRKTQYF. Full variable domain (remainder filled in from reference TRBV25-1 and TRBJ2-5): EADIYQTPRYLVIGTGKKITLECSQTMGHDKMYWYQQDPGMELHLIHYSYGVNSTEKGDLSSESTVSRIRTEHFPLTLESARPSHTSQYLCASSGQGRKTQYFGPGTRLLVL.

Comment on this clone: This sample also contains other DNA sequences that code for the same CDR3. Written as DNA, the CDR3 is TGTGCCAGCAGCGGAGGTGGCACTGAAGCTTTCTTT. Translated: CASSGGGTEAFF. The rearrangement links TRBV7-6 to TRBJ1-1, with no clear D. This CDR3 has 12 residues. Germline CDR1 and CDR2: SGHVS and FNYEAQ. Between the trimmed V and J ends, which lost 5 bases and 4 bases, there was a span of 8 bases.

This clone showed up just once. CDR3 region: CASSLESLAGGPWNEQFF. The CDR3 DNA sequence: TGTGCCAGCAGCTTAGAGTCCCTAGCGGGGGGGCCCTGGAATGAGCAGTTCTTC. The genes are TRBV7-2 and TRBJ2-1; 12 bases map to TRBD2. Trimming took 1 base from V and 7 from J; bases not matched to a gene: 11. CDR1 and CDR2 (germline): SGHTA, FQGNSA. This CDR3 contains 18 residues.